The 10 T cell receptor beta chains below all came from one sample that was sequenced in a study of T cells after yellow fever vaccination. TCRdb independently ran MiXCR on the 5' RACE reads; one entry per CDR3 protein. The repertoire includes hundreds of thousands of distinct CDR3 sequences, 5.2% of them detected once, and approximately 3.5% sits in the top ten. This specimen consisted of CD4+ T cells sorted from PBMCs, obtained on the day of the yellow fever booster vaccination. Every receptor here comes from a man in his late teens or twenties who received the YFV17D yellow fever vaccine.

This rearrangement joins TRBV29-1 to TRBJ2-6; D is uncertain. The CDR3 has 15 amino acids. The V gene lost 4 bases and the J gene lost 0 bases, with 10 bases spanning the gap. Germline V gives CDR1 SQVTM, CDR2 ANQGSEA. CDR3 sequence: CSVAKASSGANVLTF. CDR3 bases: TGCAGCGTTGCGAAGGCAAGCTCTGGGGCCAACGTCCTGACTTTC. Full variable domain (remainder filled in from reference TRBV29-1 and TRBJ2-6): SAVISQKPSRDICQRGTSLTIQCQVDSQVTMMFWYRQQPGQSLTLIATANQGSEATYESGFVIDKFPISRPNLTFSTLTVSNMSPEDSSIYLCSVAKASSGANVLTFGAGSRLTVL.

V usage is TRBV7-2 and J usage is TRBJ2-1; D remains unclear. The CDR3 runs 11 residues. CDR1 and CDR2 from the germline V gene are SGHTA and FQGNSA. V lost 5 bases to trimming and J lost 7 bases, with 6 bases between them. CDR3 protein: CASSRINEQFF. The CDR3 coding sequence is TGTGCCAGCAGCCGGATTAATGAGCAGTTCTTC.

The chain recombines TRBV5-4 with TRBJ1-1; D gene uncertain. Trimming took 10 bases from V and 3 from J, leaving 19 bases between them. Germline V gene lookup returns CDR1 SGHNT and CDR2 YYREEE (reference sequence). The length of the CDR3 is 14 residues. The CDR3 is CACLAGSRDTEAFF. The CDR3 coding sequence is TGTGCCTGTCTCGCCGGTTCTAGGGACACTGAAGCTTTCTTT.

This clonotype occurred a few times. The rearrangement joins TRBV4-3 to TRBJ2-7; TRBD1 matches 9 bases. Germline loops: CDR1 LGHNA, CDR2 YSLEER. V lost 0 bases to trimming and J lost 5 bases; unmatched junction nucleotides: 5. The CDR3 is 15 residues long. CDR3 DNA: TGCGCCAGCAGCCAAGAATTAGGGACAGGGAACGAGCAGTACGTC. It translates to CASSQELGTGNEQYV.

This clonotype came up a few times. This sequence joins TRBV29-1 and TRBJ1-1; 7 bases align to TRBD1. The ends lost 8 bases at V and 2 bases at J; junction bases unmatched: 8. The CDR3 contains 13 residues. CDR1 is SQVTM and CDR2 is ANQGSEA in the germline V gene. DNA for the CDR3: TGCAGCCTACGACAGGGTATCAACACTGAAGCTTTCTTT. Encoded protein: CSLRQGINTEAFF.

J is TRBJ1-2 and V is TRBV9; possibly TRBD1 for D (6 bases). The CDR3 is made up of 12 amino acids. Deletions cut 3 bases from V and 13 bases from J, with 16 bases between. Germline lookup yields CDR1 SGDLS and CDR2 YYNGEE. CDR3 amino acids: CASSATTGWSTF. For the CDR3, the DNA is TGTGCCAGCAGCGCTACGACAGGCTGGAGCACCTTC.

This clonotype has a count of ten or more. The chain joins TRBV25-1 to TRBJ1-2; TRBD1 agrees at 7 bases. The CDR3 contains 13 residues. The V gene's germline CDR1 is MGHDK and CDR2 SYGVNS. The V gene end was trimmed by 8 bases and the J gene end by 2 bases; junction bases not matched to a gene: 5. The CDR3 sequence: CASETGTNYGYTF. The CDR3 DNA reads as TGTGCCAGCGAGACAGGGACAAACTATGGCTACACCTTC.

This clonotype was observed a handful of times. The chain employs TRBV5-1 and TRBJ2-3; D remains unclear. The CDR3 consists of 16 residues. V was shortened by 2 bases and J by 0 bases, with 13 bases between the two germline ends. Germline V gene sequence: CDR1 SGHRS, CDR2 YFSETQ. The CDR3 nucleotides are TGCGCCAGCAGCTTCAGTCAGAACCCTAGCACAGATACGCAGTATTTT. Encoded protein: CASSFSQNPSTDTQYF. Using reference TRBV5-1 and TRBJ2-3 for the parts outside the CDR3, the full variable domain is KAGVTQTPRYLIKTRGQQVTLSCSPISGHRSVSWYQQTPGQGLQFLFEYFSETQRNKGNFPGRFSGRQFSNSRSEMNVSTLELGDSALYLCASSFSQNPSTDTQYFGPGTRLTVL.

In its sample, this clonotype was seen many times. The chain is built from TRBV7-9 and TRBJ1-5; 10 bases fit TRBD1. Germline V lookup: CDR1 SEHNR, CDR2 FQNEAQ (reference sequence). V lost 5 bases, J lost 5 bases, and 6 bases stayed unmatched. CDR3 length equals 15 residues. This CDR3 reads CASSPGTGVDQPQHF. In DNA form, the CDR3 reads TGTGCCAGCAGCCCCGGGACAGGGGTTGATCAGCCCCAGCATTTT.

V and J are TRBV4-2 and TRBJ1-3; D gene ambiguous. V lost 4 bases and J lost 0, with 7 bases in between. CDR1 is LGHNA, CDR2 YNFKEQ, per germline. The CDR3 is made up of 14 amino acids. DNA for the CDR3: TGTGCCAGCAGCCTAGGGAACTCTGGAAACACCATATATTTT. This translates into CASSLGNSGNTIYF.